The clone carrying this T cell receptor beta chain was detected once. Authors' data handling: Amplification of reference gene primers was used by the study to estimate nucleated cell counts. Some clones are missing from TCRdb's copy, which holds only in-frame ones; the method was immunoSEQ multiplex PCR. V and J calls plus clone size are reproduced from that table; the DNA served to infer D and trimming. The table includes 130,000 to 150,000 clones, 65% to 85% detected once. This entry is derived from a study of blood T cell repertoires in COVID-19. Overall study context: Sample material is recorded as cDNA or gDNA derived from T cells, B-cell-depleted T cells, or PBMCs.

This clonotype was obtained from a woman aged 50 to 60 with acute or convalescent COVID-19. Sequencing used peripheral blood.

CDR3 sequence (DNA): TGTGCCAGCAGTGAGAGAGGAGAGGAGCTGTTTTTT. This codes for CASSERGEELFF. V and J are TRBV6-1 and TRBJ2-2; D is ambiguous. The CDR3 runs 12 residues. Trimming cost V 3 bases and J 10 bases, with 9 bases left between them. From germline, CDR1 is MNHNS and CDR2 SASEGT.